Given below is one T cell receptor beta chain in context. No antigen is known for it. This CDR3 contains 16 residues. This record belongs to a study of OX40 agonist ivuxolimab in advanced cancers. Background on the study: Dose-escalation patients had hepatocellular carcinoma, melanoma, renal cell or head and neck cancer. Averaging about 60 years in age, with a range of roughly 23 to 80, the cohort was more than 75% male. Of the patients, three showed partial responses, one with hepatocellular carcinoma and two with cutaneous melanoma.

General study findings and limits: Both blood CD4+ and CD8+ T cells showed clonal growth by week 6 at 0.1 to 3.0 mg/kg.

TCRdb's copy holds only in-frame clones and misses some; the assay was immunoSEQ multiplex PCR. The top ten clones hold around 3.3% of a sample with approximately 54,000 clones, roughly 90% of them seen once. The rearrangement uses TRBV12-1 and TRBJ2-2; whether TRBD1, the table's D call, matches the DNA was not checked. TRBV12-1 has pseudogene status. The source was CD4+ or CD8+ T cells sorted from blood, collected in a trial of the OX40 agonist ivuxolimab. This sequence originates from an adult with an advanced solid tumor such as melanoma, head and neck, liver or kidney cancer. The CDR3 loop reads CASSPNPGQMRGELFF. The CDR3 nucleotides read TGTGCCAGCAGCCCAAACCCCGGACAGATGAGAGGGGAGCTGTTTTTT.